The rows below give T cell receptor beta chains drawn from one sample of a study of OX40 agonist ivuxolimab in advanced cancers. The assay was immunoSEQ multiplex PCR, and TCRdb's table has in-frame clones only and misses some. Of around 60,000 clones listed, 60% to 85% are singletons. Specimen: CD4+ or CD8+ T cells sorted from blood, collected in a trial of the OX40 agonist ivuxolimab. Every receptor here comes from an adult with an advanced solid tumor such as melanoma, head and neck, liver or kidney cancer. The CDR3 runs from the conserved cysteine through the conserved F or W. Expanded clones are given a class, and other clones once, few, many or no size at all.

V gene	clone size	J gene	CDR3 protein
TRBV7-8	NA	TRBJ2-7	CASSLSTGRNEQYF
TRBV5-6	once	TRBJ2-7	CASSFGQGPYEQYF
TRBV13	NA	TRBJ2-7	CASSLGGSSYEQYF
TRBV7-8	NA	TRBJ2-7	CASLDLRAYEQYF
TRBV5-1	few	TRBJ2-3	CASSLSLTGSTDTQYF
TRBV4-3	NA	TRBJ2-7	CASSPGAGGSRGYEQYF
TRBV10-3	NA	NA	CASQGGGSEQYF
TRBV19	NA	TRBJ1-1	CASWDRAMNTEAFF
TRBV14	NA	TRBJ1-4	CASSPHRSANEKLFF
TRBV19	NA	TRBJ1-2	CASSPWDREVFEGYTF
TRBV9	NA	TRBJ2-7	CASSAGGPAYEQYF
TRBV10-2	NA	TRBJ2-1	CASSRDRGPHEQFF
TRBV5-5	NA	TRBJ2-3	CASSLALRGTDTQYF
TRBV18	NA	TRBJ1-4	CASSLEVYNNEKLFF
TRBV18	NA	TRBJ2-3	CASSPPGVSGSTDTQYF
TRBV18	few	TRBJ1-5	CASSRQGAPQHF
TRBV5-1	NA	TRBJ2-3	CASSLDRGGDTQYF
TRBV5-1	NA	TRBJ1-1	CASSLGGQGITEAFF
TRBV6-6	NA	TRBJ2-5	CASRPPVGRRGGTQYF
TRBV14	NA	TRBJ2-7	CASSRAGVHEQYF
TRBV6-6	NA	TRBJ1-1	CASRSSGQNTEAFF
TRBV7-3	NA	TRBJ2-1	CASSRTGDSYNEQFF
TRBV14	NA	TRBJ2-1	CASSQGLAGANEQFF
TRBV18	NA	TRBJ2-7	CASSPPNPGLAYEQYF
TRBV7-9	NA	TRBJ1-5	CASSLASNQPQHF
TRBV7-9	NA	TRBJ2-5	CASSLLGTDQETQYF
TRBV4-3	NA	TRBJ1-5	CASSQDSRSNQPQHF
TRBV10-3	NA	TRBJ2-3	CAISPSGGAADTQYF
TRBV4-1	few	TRBJ1-1	CASSQGTGTVKNTEAFF
TRBV7-8	NA	TRBJ2-7	CATQQGPSEQYF
TRBV14	NA	TRBJ2-1	CASSQATLRVF
TRBV10-3	NA	TRBJ1-3	CAISTAGTDTIYF
TRBV6-5	NA	TRBJ1-6	CASMYRGLYNSPLHF
TRBV7-3	NA	TRBJ2-3	CASSLRTDTQYF
TRBV19	NA	TRBJ1-3	CASSRQGAFSGNTIYF
TRBV5-6	once	TRBJ1-4	CASSLDSPNEKLFF
TRBV5-4	NA	TRBJ2-3	CASSSRDRGSDTQYF
TRBV9	NA	TRBJ1-2	CASSQTGTSRGYTF
TRBV4-3	NA	TRBJ2-3	CASSQGALAGETDTQYF
TRBV18	NA	TRBJ1-5	CASSPRPSAGTGQPQHF
TRBV19	few	TRBJ1-3	CAAGSGNTIYF
TRBV11-2	NA	TRBJ2-7	CASSLDPSYEQYF
TRBV25-1	NA	TRBJ2-5	CASSPTGKGTQYF
TRBV7-9	once	TRBJ2-5	CASSLGPGTGGKGEETQYF
TRBV7-9	NA	NA	CASVGGDSSYEQYF
TRBV21-1	NA	TRBJ2-7	CAGVLQDRAGDKQYF
TRBV30	NA	TRBJ2-1	CAWSEGQGVDEQFF
TRBV19	NA	TRBJ2-3	CASSTTASGSGTDTQYF
TRBV29-1	NA	TRBJ1-6	CSVDQQGDSPLHF
TRBV5-5	NA	TRBJ2-1	CASSLEAGGNNEQFF
TRBV14	NA	TRBJ2-1	CASSRLGTSGGVYNEQFF
TRBV11-3	NA	TRBJ1-1	CASRLRDTEAFF